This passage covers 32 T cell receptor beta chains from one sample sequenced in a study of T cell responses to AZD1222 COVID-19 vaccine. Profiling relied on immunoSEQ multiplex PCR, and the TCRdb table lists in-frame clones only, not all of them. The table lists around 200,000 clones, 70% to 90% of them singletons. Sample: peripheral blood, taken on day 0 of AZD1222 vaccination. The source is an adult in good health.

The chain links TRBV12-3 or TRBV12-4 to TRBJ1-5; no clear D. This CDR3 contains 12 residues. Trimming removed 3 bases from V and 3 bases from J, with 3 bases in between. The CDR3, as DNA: TGTGCCAGCAGTTTCAACAATCAGCCCCAGCATTTT. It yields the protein CASSFNNQPQHF.

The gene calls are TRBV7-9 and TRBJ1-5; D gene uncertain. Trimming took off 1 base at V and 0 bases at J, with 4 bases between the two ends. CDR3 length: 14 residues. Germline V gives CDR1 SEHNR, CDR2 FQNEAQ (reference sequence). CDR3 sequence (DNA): TGTGCCAGCAGCTTAGTCGGTAGCAATCAGCCCCAGCATTTT. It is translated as CASSLVGSNQPQHF.

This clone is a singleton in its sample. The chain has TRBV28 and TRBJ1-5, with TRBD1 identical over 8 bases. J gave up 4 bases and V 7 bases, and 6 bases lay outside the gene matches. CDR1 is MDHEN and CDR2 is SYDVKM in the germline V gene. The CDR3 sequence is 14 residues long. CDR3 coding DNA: TGTGCCAGCAACGCCGACAGGGGTAATCAGCCCCAGCATTTT. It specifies CASNADRGNQPQHF.

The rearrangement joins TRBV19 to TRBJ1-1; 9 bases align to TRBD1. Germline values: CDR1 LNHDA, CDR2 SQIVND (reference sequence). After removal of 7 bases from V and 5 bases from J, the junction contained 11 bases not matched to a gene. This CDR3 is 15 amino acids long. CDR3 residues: CASKSLGTGNTEAFF. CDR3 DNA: TGTGCCAGTAAAAGTCTCGGGACAGGGAATACTGAAGCTTTCTTT.

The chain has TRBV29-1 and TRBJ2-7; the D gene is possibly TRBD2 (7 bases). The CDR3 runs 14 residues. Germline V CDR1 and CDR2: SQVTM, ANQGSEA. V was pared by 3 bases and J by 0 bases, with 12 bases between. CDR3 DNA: TGCAGCGTTGAGGAGGGGGGGAGCTCCTACGAGCAGTACTTC. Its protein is CSVEEGGSSYEQYF.

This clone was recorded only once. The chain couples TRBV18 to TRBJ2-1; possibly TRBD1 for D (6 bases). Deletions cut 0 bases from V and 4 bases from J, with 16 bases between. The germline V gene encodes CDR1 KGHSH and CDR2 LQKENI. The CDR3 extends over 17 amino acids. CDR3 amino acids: CASSPPLTGFTYNEQFF. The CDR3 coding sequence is TGTGCCAGCTCACCACCACTGACAGGCTTCACTTACAATGAGCAGTTCTTC.

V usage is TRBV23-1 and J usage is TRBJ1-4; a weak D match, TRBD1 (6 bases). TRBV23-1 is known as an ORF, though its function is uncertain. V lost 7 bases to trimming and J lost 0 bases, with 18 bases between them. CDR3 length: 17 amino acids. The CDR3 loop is CASTYILGTTTNEKLFF. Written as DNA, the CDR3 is TGCGCCAGCACCTACATCCTCGGGACAACAACTAATGAAAAACTGTTTTTT.

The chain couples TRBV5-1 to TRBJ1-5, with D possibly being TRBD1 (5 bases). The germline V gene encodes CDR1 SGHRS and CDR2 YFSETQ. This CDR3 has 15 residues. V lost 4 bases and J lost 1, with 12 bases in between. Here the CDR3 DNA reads TGCGCCAGCAGCCCTTGGGGACTGAGCAATCAGCCCCAGCATTTT. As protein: CASSPWGLSNQPQHF.

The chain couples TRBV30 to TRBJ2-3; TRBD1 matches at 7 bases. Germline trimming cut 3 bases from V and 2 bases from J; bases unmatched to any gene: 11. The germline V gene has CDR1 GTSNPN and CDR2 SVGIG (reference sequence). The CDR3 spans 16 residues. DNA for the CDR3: TGTGCCTGGAGACCAAACAGGGGACCCTCCACAGATACGCAGTATTTT. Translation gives CAWRPNRGPSTDTQYF.

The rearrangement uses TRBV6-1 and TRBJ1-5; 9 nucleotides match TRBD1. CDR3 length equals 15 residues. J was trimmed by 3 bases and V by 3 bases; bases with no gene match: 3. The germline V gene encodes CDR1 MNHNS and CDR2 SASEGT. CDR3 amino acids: CASSENRGPNQPQHF. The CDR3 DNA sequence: TGTGCCAGCAGTGAGAACAGGGGGCCCAATCAGCCCCAGCATTTT.

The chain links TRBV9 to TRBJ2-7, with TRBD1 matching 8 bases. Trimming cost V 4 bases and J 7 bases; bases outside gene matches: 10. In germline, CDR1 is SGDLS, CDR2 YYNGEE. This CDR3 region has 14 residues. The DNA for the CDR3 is TGTGCCAGCAGCTCCGTGGACAGGGCGGGGGAGCAGTACTTC. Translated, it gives CASSSVDRAGEQYF. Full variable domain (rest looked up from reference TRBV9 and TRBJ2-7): DSGVTQTPKHLITATGQRVTLRCSPRSGDLSVYWYQQSLDQGLQFLIQYYNGEERAKGNILERFSAQQFPDLHSELNLSSLELGDSALYFCASSSVDRAGEQYFGPGTRLTVT.

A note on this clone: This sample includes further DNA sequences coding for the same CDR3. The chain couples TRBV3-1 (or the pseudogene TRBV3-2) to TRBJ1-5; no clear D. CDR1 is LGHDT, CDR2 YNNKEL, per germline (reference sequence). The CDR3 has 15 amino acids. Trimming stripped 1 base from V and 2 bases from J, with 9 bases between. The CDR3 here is CASSQGRSGNQPQHF. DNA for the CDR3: TGTGCCAGCAGCCAAGGCAGGTCAGGCAATCAGCCCCAGCATTTT.

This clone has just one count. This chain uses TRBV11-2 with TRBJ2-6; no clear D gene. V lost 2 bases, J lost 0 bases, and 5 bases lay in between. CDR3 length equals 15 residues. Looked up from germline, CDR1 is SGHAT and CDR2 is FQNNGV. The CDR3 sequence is CASSLTRSGANVLTF. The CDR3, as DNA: TGTGCCAGCAGCTTAACCCGCTCTGGGGCCAACGTCCTGACTTTC. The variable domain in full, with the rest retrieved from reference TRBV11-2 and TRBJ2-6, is EAGVAQSPRYKIIEKRQSVAFWCNPISGHATLYWYQQILGQGPKLLIQFQNNGVVDDSQLPKDRFSAERLKGVDSTLKIQPAKLEDSAVYLCASSLTRSGANVLTFGAGSRLTVL.

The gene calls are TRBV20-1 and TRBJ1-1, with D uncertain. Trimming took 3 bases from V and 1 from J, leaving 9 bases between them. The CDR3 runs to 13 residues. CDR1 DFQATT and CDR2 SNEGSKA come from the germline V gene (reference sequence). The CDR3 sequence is CSASWSGNTEAFF. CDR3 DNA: TGCAGTGCTAGTTGGAGCGGGAACACTGAAGCTTTCTTT.

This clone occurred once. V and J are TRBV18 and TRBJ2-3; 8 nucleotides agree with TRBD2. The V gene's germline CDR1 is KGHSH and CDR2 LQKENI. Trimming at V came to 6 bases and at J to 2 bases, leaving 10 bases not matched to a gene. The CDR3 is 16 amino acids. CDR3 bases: TGTGCCAGCTCCCATAGCGGGGCCCTCCTCACAGATACGCAGTATTTT. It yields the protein CASSHSGALLTDTQYF.

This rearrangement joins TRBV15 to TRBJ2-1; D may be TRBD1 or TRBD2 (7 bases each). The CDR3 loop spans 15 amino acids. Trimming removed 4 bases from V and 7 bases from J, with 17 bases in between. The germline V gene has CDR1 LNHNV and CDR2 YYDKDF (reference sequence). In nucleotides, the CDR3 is TGTGCCACCAGCACCCTACAGGGGAGGGGGAATGAGCAGTTCTTC. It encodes CATSTLQGRGNEQFF.

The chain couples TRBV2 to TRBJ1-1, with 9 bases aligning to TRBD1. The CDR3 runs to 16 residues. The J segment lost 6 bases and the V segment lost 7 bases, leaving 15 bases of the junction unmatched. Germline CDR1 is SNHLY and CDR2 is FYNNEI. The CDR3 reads CASTNLPGQGTSEAFF. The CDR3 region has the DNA TGTGCCAGCACCAACCTACCGGGACAGGGAACGTCTGAAGCTTTCTTT.

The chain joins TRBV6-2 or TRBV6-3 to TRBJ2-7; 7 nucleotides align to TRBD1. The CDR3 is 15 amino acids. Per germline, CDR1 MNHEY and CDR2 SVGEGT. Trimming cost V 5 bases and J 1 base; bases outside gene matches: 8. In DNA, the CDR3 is TGTGCCAGCAGTCGGTGGGACAGACCTTCCTACGAGCAGTACTTC. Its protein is CASSRWDRPSYEQYF.

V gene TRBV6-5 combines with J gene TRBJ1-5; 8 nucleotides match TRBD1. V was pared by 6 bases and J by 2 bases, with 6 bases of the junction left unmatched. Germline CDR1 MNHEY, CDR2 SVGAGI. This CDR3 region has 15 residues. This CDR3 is CASRAGTGRNQPQHF. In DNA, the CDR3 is TGTGCCAGCAGGGCCGGGACAGGCCGCAATCAGCCCCAGCATTTT.

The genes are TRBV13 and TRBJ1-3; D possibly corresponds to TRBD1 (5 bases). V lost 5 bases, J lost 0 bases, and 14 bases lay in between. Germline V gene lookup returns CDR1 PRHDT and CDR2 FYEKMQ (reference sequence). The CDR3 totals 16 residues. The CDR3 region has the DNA TGTGCCAGCAGCATCAGGGTTCTAAGCTCTGGAAACACCATATATTTT. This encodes CASSIRVLSSGNTIYF. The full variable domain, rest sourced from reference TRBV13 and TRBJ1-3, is AAGVIQSPRHLIKEKRETATLKCYPIPRHDTVYWYQQGPGQDPQFLISFYEKMQSDKGSIPDRFSAQQFSDYHSELNMSSLELGDSALYFCASSIRVLSSGNTIYFGEGSWLTVV.

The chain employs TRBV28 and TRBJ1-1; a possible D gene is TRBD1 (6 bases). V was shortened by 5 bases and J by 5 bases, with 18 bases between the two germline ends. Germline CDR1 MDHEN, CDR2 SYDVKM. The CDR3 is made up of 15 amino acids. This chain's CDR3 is CASSLQAGVSTEAFF. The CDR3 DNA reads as TGTGCCAGCAGTCTCCAAGCAGGGGTTTCAACTGAAGCTTTCTTT.

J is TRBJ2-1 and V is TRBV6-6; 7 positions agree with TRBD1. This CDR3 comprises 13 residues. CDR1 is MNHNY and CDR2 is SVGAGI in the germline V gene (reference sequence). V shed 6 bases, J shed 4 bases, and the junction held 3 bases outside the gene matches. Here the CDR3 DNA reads TGTGCCAGCAGCCAGGGACAGTACAATGAGCAGTTCTTC. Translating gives CASSQGQYNEQFF.

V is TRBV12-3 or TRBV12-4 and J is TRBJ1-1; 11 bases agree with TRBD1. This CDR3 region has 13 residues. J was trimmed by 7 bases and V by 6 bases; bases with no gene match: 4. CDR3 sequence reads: CASSRDRGDEAFF. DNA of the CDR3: TGTGCCAGCAGCAGGGACAGGGGGGATGAAGCTTTCTTT.

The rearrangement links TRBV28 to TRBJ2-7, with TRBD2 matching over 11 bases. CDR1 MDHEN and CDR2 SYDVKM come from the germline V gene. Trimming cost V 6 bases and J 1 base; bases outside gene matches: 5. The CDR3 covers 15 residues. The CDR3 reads CASSPRLAGSYEQYF. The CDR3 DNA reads TGTGCCAGCAGCCCACGACTAGCGGGATCCTACGAGCAGTACTTC.

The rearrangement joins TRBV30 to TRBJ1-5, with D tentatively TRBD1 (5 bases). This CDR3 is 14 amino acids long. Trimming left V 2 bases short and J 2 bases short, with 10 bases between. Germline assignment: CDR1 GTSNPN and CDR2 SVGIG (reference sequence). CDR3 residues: CAWSIRAGNQPQHF. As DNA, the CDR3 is TGTGCCTGGAGTATCAGGGCGGGCAATCAGCCCCAGCATTTT.

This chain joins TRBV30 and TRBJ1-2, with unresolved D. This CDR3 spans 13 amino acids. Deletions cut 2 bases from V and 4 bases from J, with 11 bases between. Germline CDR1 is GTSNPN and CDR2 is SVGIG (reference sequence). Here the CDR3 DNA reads TGTGCCTGGAGTCTAACAGTTGGCTATGGCTACACCTTC. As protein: CAWSLTVGYGYTF.

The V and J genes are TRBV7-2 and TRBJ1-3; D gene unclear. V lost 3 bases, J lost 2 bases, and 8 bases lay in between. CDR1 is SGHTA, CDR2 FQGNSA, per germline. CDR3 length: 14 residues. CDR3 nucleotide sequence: TGTGCCAGCAGCTTTATGGGCCCTGGAAACACCATATATTTT. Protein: CASSFMGPGNTIYF. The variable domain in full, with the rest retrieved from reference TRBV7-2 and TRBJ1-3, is GAGVSQSPSNKVTEKGKDVELRCDPISGHTALYWYRQSLGQGLEFLIYFQGNSAPDKSGLPSDRFSAERTGGSVSTLTIQRTQQEDSAVYLCASSFMGPGNTIYFGEGSWLTVV.

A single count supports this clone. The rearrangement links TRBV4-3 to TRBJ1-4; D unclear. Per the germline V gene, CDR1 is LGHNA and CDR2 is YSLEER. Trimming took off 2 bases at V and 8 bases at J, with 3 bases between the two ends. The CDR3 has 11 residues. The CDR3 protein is CASSQTEKLFF. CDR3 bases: TGCGCCAGCAGCCAAACCGAAAAACTGTTTTTT.

CDR3: CASSVGGQQRAFF. The CDR3 nucleotides are TGTGCCAGCAGCGTAGGGGGACAGCAAAGAGCTTTCTTT. V is TRBV9 and J is TRBJ1-1, with TRBD1 matching over 7 bases. Unmatched junction bases numbered 6, after V lost 0 bases and J lost 10 bases. The CDR3 contains 13 residues. Germline lookup yields CDR1 SGDLS and CDR2 YYNGEE.

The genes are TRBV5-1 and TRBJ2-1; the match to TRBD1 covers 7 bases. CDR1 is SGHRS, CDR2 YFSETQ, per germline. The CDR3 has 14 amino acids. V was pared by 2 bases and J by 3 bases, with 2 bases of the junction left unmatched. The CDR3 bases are TGCGCCAGCAGCTTCGACAGGGTCTACAATGAGCAGTTCTTC. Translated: CASSFDRVYNEQFF.

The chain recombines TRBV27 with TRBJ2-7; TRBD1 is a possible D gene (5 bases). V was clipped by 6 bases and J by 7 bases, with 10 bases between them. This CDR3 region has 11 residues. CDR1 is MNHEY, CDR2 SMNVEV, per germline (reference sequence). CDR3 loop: CASSLGAEQYF. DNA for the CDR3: TGTGCCAGCAGCTTAGGGGCGGAGCAGTACTTC.

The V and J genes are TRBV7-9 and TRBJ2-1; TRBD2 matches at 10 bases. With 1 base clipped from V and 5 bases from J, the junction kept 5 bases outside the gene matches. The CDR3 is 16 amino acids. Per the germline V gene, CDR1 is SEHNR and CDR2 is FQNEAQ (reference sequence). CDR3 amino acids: CASSLVLAGAHNEQFF. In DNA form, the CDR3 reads TGTGCCAGCAGCTTAGTCCTAGCGGGAGCCCACAATGAGCAGTTCTTC. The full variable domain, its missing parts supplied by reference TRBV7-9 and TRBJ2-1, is DTGVSQNPRHKITKRGQNVTFRCDPISEHNRLYWYRQTLGQGPEFLTYFQNEAQLEKSRLLSDRFSAERPKGSFSTLEIQRTEQGDSAMYLCASSLVLAGAHNEQFFGPGTRLTVL.